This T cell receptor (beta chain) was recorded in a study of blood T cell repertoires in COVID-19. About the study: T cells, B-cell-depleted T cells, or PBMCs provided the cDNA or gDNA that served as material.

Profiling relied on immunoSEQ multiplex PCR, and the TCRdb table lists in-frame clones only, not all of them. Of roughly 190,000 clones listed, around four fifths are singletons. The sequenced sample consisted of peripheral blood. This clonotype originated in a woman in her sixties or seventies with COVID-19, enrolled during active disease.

CDR3 sequence reads: CASSALRQEGSPLHF. The CDR3 DNA reads as TGTGCCAGCAGCGCCCTGCGGCAGGAGGGTTCACCCCTCCACTTT. The V and J genes are TRBV9 and TRBJ1-6; D remains ambiguous. V was trimmed by 3 bases and J by 9 bases, leaving 16 bases between them. Germline V gene sequence: CDR1 SGDLS, CDR2 YYNGEE. This CDR3 comprises 15 residues.